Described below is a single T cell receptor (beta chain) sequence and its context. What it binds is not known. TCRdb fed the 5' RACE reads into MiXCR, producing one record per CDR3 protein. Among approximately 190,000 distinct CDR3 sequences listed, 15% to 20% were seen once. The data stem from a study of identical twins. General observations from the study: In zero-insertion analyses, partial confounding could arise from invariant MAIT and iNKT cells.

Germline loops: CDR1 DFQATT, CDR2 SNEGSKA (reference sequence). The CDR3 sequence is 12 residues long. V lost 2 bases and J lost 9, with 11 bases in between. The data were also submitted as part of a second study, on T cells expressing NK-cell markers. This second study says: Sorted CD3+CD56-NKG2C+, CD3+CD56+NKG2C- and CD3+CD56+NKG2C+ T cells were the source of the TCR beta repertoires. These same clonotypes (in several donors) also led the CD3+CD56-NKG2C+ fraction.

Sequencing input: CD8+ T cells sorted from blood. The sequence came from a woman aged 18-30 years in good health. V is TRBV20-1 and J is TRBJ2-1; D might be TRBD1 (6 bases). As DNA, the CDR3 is TGCAGTGCTAGACAACAGGGAGCTGAGCAGTTCTTC. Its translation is CSARQQGAEQFF.